This TCR beta chain was captured in a study of blood T cell repertoires in COVID-19. The V and J ends lost 4 bases and 2 bases, in that order; junction bases with no gene match: 8. The germline gives CDR1 SGHKS, CDR2 YYEKEE (reference sequence). The CDR3 is 16 residues long. The repertoire was sequenced with immunoSEQ multiplex PCR; TCRdb's copy has only in-frame clones and lacks some. The sample includes approximately 82,000 clones, around 83% of them seen just once. The specimen was peripheral blood. This clonotype was sampled from a woman aged 70-85 years with acute or convalescent COVID-19. J is TRBJ1-2 and V is TRBV5-5; 10 bases match TRBD1. The CDR3 region is CASSLWTGGTNYGYTF. CDR3 DNA: TGTGCCAGCAGCCTGTGGACAGGGGGTACGAACTATGGCTACACCTTC.